This passage covers 22 T cell receptor beta chains from one sample sequenced in a study of blood T cell repertoires in COVID-19. TCRdb's table, derived via immunoSEQ multiplex PCR, lists solely in-frame clones and lacks some. The sample contains around 270,000 clones, around 89% of which appear only once. Sequenced material: peripheral blood. The origin of the receptors is a man aged 25-45 years with acute or convalescent COVID-19.

This rearrangement joins TRBV28 to TRBJ1-2; D not resolved. CDR1 and CDR2 from the germline V gene are MDHEN and SYDVKM. The CDR3 runs to 13 residues. Deletions cut 5 bases from V and 4 bases from J, with 11 bases between. CDR3: CASSLQRVYGYTF. The CDR3 region has the DNA TGTGCCAGCAGTCTCCAACGGGTCTATGGCTACACCTTC.

V gene TRBV28 combines with J gene TRBJ1-5; D might be TRBD1 (5 bases). Germline CDR1 and CDR2: MDHEN and SYDVKM. The V and J ends lost 5 bases and 6 bases respectively, with 11 bases between them. The CDR3 is 13 amino acids. CDR3 coding DNA: TGTGCCAGCAGTGATTCAAGGGGTCAGCCCCAGCATTTT. This encodes CASSDSRGQPQHF.

This chain connects TRBV5-5 to TRBJ2-7; TRBD1 might be the D (5 bases). V gave up 4 bases and J gave up 2 bases, with 10 bases separating them. This CDR3 is 13 amino acids long. Germline V gene data show CDR1 as SGHKS and CDR2 as YYEKEE (reference sequence). The CDR3 DNA sequence: TGTGCCAGCAGCGTCACAGGTCCCTACGAGCAGTACTTC. Amino acid sequence: CASSVTGPYEQYF.

This sequence joins TRBV28 and TRBJ1-1; D is undetermined. Trimming removed 3 bases from V and 3 bases from J, with 2 bases in between. This CDR3 region has 11 residues. Looked up from germline, CDR1 is MDHEN and CDR2 is SYDVKM. The CDR3 nucleotides read TGTGCCAGCAGTTTCGACACTGAAGCTTTCTTT. Encoded protein: CASSFDTEAFF.

The rearrangement links TRBV9 to TRBJ2-3; the D gene is possibly TRBD1 (6 bases). Germline-derived CDR1 and CDR2 are SGDLS and YYNGEE. The V end was cut by 2 bases, the J end by 2 bases, with 12 bases between. CDR3 size: 15 residues. This CDR3 reads CASSVGDMLTDTQYF. The CDR3 region has the DNA TGTGCCAGCAGCGTCGGGGACATGCTCACAGATACGCAGTATTTT.

This chain connects TRBV10-3 to TRBJ1-1; the D is unclear. This CDR3 has 12 residues. From germline, CDR1 is ENHRY and CDR2 SYGVKD. Trimming stripped 6 bases from V and 7 bases from J, with 12 bases between. CDR3 region: CAIRDSDGEAFF. The CDR3 nucleotides read TGTGCCATCAGGGACTCAGACGGTGAAGCTTTCTTT.

The CDR3 nucleotides read TGTGCCAGCAGTTATTCAGGGGCCAGCTCCTACGAGCAGTACTTC. It encodes CASSYSGASSYEQYF. V is TRBV27 and J is TRBJ2-7; possible D gene TRBD1, 6 bases. The germline CDR1 and CDR2 sequences are MNHEY and SMNVEV (reference sequence). V was trimmed by 4 bases and J by 0 bases, leaving 13 bases between them. This CDR3 is 15 amino acids long.

The genes are TRBV4-2 and TRBJ2-3, with 7 bases fitting TRBD2. This CDR3 comprises 17 residues. Germline CDR1 reads LGHNA; CDR2 reads YNFKEQ. Trimming cost V 4 bases and J 7 bases; bases outside gene matches: 17. In nucleotides, the CDR3 is TGTGCCAGCAGCCTAAATCCCAGCGGGACGGGAATAAATACGCAGTATTTT. Amino acids: CASSLNPSGTGINTQYF.

This sequence joins TRBV11-2 and TRBJ1-6, with 7 positions matching TRBD1. V was pared by 5 bases and J by 10 bases, with 11 bases of the junction left unmatched. Germline V gene sequence: CDR1 SGHAT, CDR2 FQNNGV. The CDR3 is 15 amino acids. This chain's CDR3 is CASSPRDSEGSPLHF. The DNA of the CDR3 is TGTGCCAGCAGCCCTCGGGACAGCGAGGGATCACCCCTCCACTTT.

This sequence joins TRBV19 and TRBJ1-5; 8 nucleotides line up with TRBD1. CDR1 and CDR2 from the germline V gene are LNHDA and SQIVND (reference sequence). This CDR3 spans 15 amino acids. The ends lost 4 bases at V and 2 bases at J; junction bases unmatched: 4. CDR3 nucleotides: TGTGCCAGTAGTACGGCGGGACAGGGCAATCAGCCCCAGCATTTT. It encodes CASSTAGQGNQPQHF.

This chain links TRBV6-5 with TRBJ1-5, with 8 bases fitting TRBD1. The CDR3 covers 14 residues. V shed 5 bases, J shed 4 bases, and the junction held 4 bases outside the gene matches. Germline CDR1 is MNHEY and CDR2 is SVGAGI. The CDR3 DNA reads as TGTGCCAGCAGTCACAGGGGGGTAAATCAGCCCCAGCATTTT. As protein: CASSHRGVNQPQHF.

The V gene is TRBV5-1, the J gene TRBJ2-1; the D gene is possibly TRBD2 (6 bases). The ends were cut back, 1 base at V and 10 bases at J, with 9 bases in the middle. Germline-derived CDR1 and CDR2 are SGHRS and YFSETQ. The CDR3 runs to 12 residues. The CDR3 sequence: CASSLTTREQFF. Written as DNA, the CDR3 is TGCGCCAGCAGCTTGACGACTAGAGAGCAGTTCTTC.

The chain has TRBV30 and TRBJ1-2; D is unresolved. This CDR3 is 12 amino acids long. V was cut by 2 bases and J by 2 bases, with 6 bases left in between. The germline gives CDR1 GTSNPN, CDR2 SVGIG (reference sequence). In DNA, the CDR3 is TGTGCCTGGAGTCGGGTGAACTATGGCTACACCTTC. Protein product: CAWSRVNYGYTF.

The V call is TRBV9, the J call TRBJ1-2; TRBD1 agrees at 7 bases. Germline loops: CDR1 SGDLS, CDR2 YYNGEE. Trimming at V came to 3 bases and at J to 2 bases, leaving 7 bases not matched to a gene. This CDR3 spans 15 amino acids. The CDR3: CASSATGTANYGYTF. Written as DNA, the CDR3 is TGTGCCAGCAGCGCGACCGGGACAGCAAACTATGGCTACACCTTC.

The rearrangement joins TRBV30 to TRBJ1-2, with no clear D. The CDR3 sequence is 13 residues long. Germline V gene sequence: CDR1 GTSNPN, CDR2 SVGIG (reference sequence). V lost 2 bases and J lost 4, with 11 bases in between. The CDR3 DNA is TGTGCCTGGAGTCCGGGGAGACCCTATGGCTACACCTTC. Protein sequence: CAWSPGRPYGYTF.

A remark on this clone: At one end the junction does not follow the germline gene, possibly because of a read error. The V gene is TRBV6-1, the J gene TRBJ1-6; TRBD1 matches at 7 bases. The germline gives CDR1 MNHNS, CDR2 SASEGT. The CDR3 loop spans 15 amino acids. Here the CDR3 DNA reads TGTGCCAGCAGGGAAGACAGGGCCGTGGTCTCACCCCTCCACTTT. Protein sequence: CASREDRAVVSPLHF.

The CDR3 is CASRQTNTGELFF. The CDR3 DNA follows: TGTGCCAGCAGACAGACGAACACCGGGGAGCTGTTTTTT. V is TRBV12-3 or TRBV12-4 and J is TRBJ2-2, with D unclear. The ends were cut back, 6 bases at V and 0 bases at J, with 5 bases in the middle. This CDR3 is 13 amino acids long.

The chain joins TRBV5-1 to TRBJ2-6, with D possibly matching TRBD1 (6 bases). V lost 3 bases and J 4 bases, leaving 14 bases between the germline ends. CDR1 and CDR2 (germline): SGHRS, YFSETQ. The CDR3 runs to 16 residues. This CDR3 reads CASSSLQGGGANVLTF. The CDR3 DNA is TGCGCCAGCAGCTCATTACAGGGTGGCGGGGCCAACGTCCTGACTTTC.

This clone was recorded only once. The chain is built from TRBV2 and TRBJ2-1; no reliable D call. The V and J ends lost 7 bases and 7 bases respectively, with 11 bases between them. The CDR3 has 12 residues. CDR1 and CDR2 from the germline V gene are SNHLY and FYNNEI. In DNA form, the CDR3 reads TGTGCCAGCATAGAGGAGAGTAATGAGCAGTTCTTC. The encoded protein is CASIEESNEQFF.

The chain links TRBV5-4 to TRBJ2-2, with 9 bases aligning to TRBD1. This CDR3 contains 14 residues. J was trimmed by 7 bases and V by 7 bases; bases with no gene match: 8. Germline V gene sequence: CDR1 SGHNT, CDR2 YYREEE (reference sequence). CDR3 bases: TGTGCCAGCGGACGGACAGGGGCGTTCGGGGAGCTGTTTTTT. This gives the protein CASGRTGAFGELFF. The full variable domain, its missing parts supplied by reference TRBV5-4 and TRBJ2-2, is ETGVTQSPTHLIKTRGQQVTLRCSSQSGHNTVSWYQQALGQGPQFIFQYYREEENGRGNFPPRFSGLQFPNYSSELNVNALELDDSALYLCASGRTGAFGELFFGEGSRLTVL.

V usage is TRBV27 and J usage is TRBJ1-1; D remains ambiguous. The CDR3 contains 14 residues. Germline CDR1 MNHEY, CDR2 SMNVEV (reference sequence). The germline V and J ends were trimmed by 3 bases and 4 bases, with 12 bases remaining between them. The CDR3 nucleotides read TGTGCCAGCAGTTTCGGTACCATGAGCACTGAAGCTTTCTTT. It codes for CASSFGTMSTEAFF.

V gene TRBV27 combines with J gene TRBJ2-1, with 11 bases matching TRBD2. CDR1 is MNHEY, CDR2 SMNVEV, per germline (reference sequence). The CDR3 covers 16 residues. V lost 6 bases, J lost 6 bases, and 10 bases stayed unmatched. The CDR3 sequence: CASRSPGLADSNEQFF. The CDR3 coding sequence is TGTGCCAGCAGATCTCCGGGACTAGCGGACAGCAATGAGCAGTTCTTC.